The next 20 T cell receptor beta chains were all read from a single sample in a study of CD8+CD57+ T cells in acquired aplastic anemia. By flow cytometry, patients selected for sequencing had shown an expansion of CD8+CD57+ cells. According to the study, genomic DNA was the template for TCR beta VDJ and CDR3 profiling. TCRdb reprocessed the reads via MiXCR and lists one record per CDR3 protein. Of around 190,000 distinct CDR3 sequences listed, approximately 48% are singletons. Sequencing used sorted CD4+, CD8+, or CD8+CD57+ T cells (not recorded which) from PBMCs. These receptors all stem from a human donor with aplastic anemia.

Concerning this clonotype: The conserved final phenylalanine or tryptophan is absent from the CDR3, which likely points to a read error. This sequence joins TRBV7-9 and TRBJ1-3; D is ambiguous. Germline assignment: CDR1 SEHNR and CDR2 FQNEAQ (reference sequence). The V end lost 3 bases, the J end lost 4 bases, and 7 bases lay between the germline ends. The CDR3 contains 13 residues. As DNA, the CDR3 is TGTGCCAGCAGCTTGAAGACAGGAAACACCATATATCTT. This gives the protein CASSLKTGNTIYL.

This clonotype has at least ten counts. The chain joins TRBV7-6 to TRBJ2-1, with D perhaps being TRBD1 or TRBD2 (5 bases each). Trimming cost V 5 bases and J 5 bases, with 13 bases left between them. Germline CDR1 is SGHVS and CDR2 is FNYEAQ. CDR3 length: 14 residues. CDR3 residues: CASSPEMGDNEQFF. In DNA form, the CDR3 reads TGTGCCAGCAGCCCCGAGATGGGGGACAATGAGCAGTTCTTC.

This clonotype was observed many times. CDR3 nucleotide sequence: TGTGCCAGCAGCGTAGAAGGGCAGGGACAGACCCAGTACTTC. This sequence encodes CASSVEGQGQTQYF. This chain links TRBV9 with TRBJ2-5; either TRBD1 or TRBD2 may supply D (5 bases each). CDR3 length: 14 amino acids. Trimming removed 0 bases from V and 6 bases from J, with 12 bases in between. CDR1 is SGDLS and CDR2 is YYNGEE in the germline V gene. Full variable domain (outside the CDR3, taken from reference TRBV9 and TRBJ2-5): DSGVTQTPKHLITATGQRVTLRCSPRSGDLSVYWYQQSLDQGLQFLIQYYNGEERAKGNILERFSAQQFPDLHSELNLSSLELGDSALYFCASSVEGQGQTQYFGPGTRLLVL.

This clonotype was recorded many times. The rearrangement uses TRBV3-1 and TRBJ1-3, with a possible D match to TRBD1 (6 bases). The V end was cut by 5 bases, the J end by 8 bases, with 16 bases between. CDR3 length equals 14 residues. The germline V gene has CDR1 LGHDT and CDR2 YNNKEL (reference sequence). CDR3 sequence reads: CASSTQPQGDTIYF. The CDR3 coding sequence is TGTGCCAGCAGCACTCAGCCACAGGGAGACACCATATATTTT.

V gene TRBV19 combines with J gene TRBJ1-1; D is uncertain. This CDR3 contains 13 residues. The V gene's germline CDR1 is LNHDA and CDR2 SQIVND (reference sequence). Trimming removed 11 bases at V and 1 base at J, with 14 bases between. CDR3: CASCPRQNTEAFF. CDR3 DNA sequence: TGTGCCTCTTGCCCGAGACAGAACACTGAAGCTTTCTTT.

Comment on this clonotype: Since the CDR3 does not end with the conserved phenylalanine or tryptophan, this likely comes from a read error. It is unclear where the CDR3 begins or ends on the DNA, so no DNA is shown, and the CDR3 is as TCRdb lists it. V gene TRBV24-1 combines with J gene TRBJ1-1. Germline lookup yields CDR1 KGHDR and CDR2 SFDVKD. Both ends counted, the CDR3 spans 11 residues. This chain's CDR3 is CATSDFTGLAL.

The chain joins TRBV25-1 to TRBJ1-2; possibly TRBD1 for D (6 bases). V lost 2 bases and J lost 3, with 13 bases in between. The CDR3 is 15 amino acids. Germline values: CDR1 MGHDK, CDR2 SYGVNS. The CDR3 DNA follows: TGTGCCAGCAGTGAAATCGGGGGGCTCGACTATGGCTACACCTTC. Amino acid sequence: CASSEIGGLDYGYTF.

This clonotype was recorded at least ten times. The chain combines TRBV15 with TRBJ2-1; the D gene could be TRBD1 or TRBD2 (5 bases each). CDR3 length equals 13 residues. Germline CDR1 reads LNHNV; CDR2 reads YYDKDF (reference sequence). V was shortened by 5 bases and J by 5 bases, with 10 bases between the two germline ends. Here the CDR3 DNA reads TGTGCCACCAGCGGGAGACAGAACAATGAGCAGTTCTTC. Protein: CATSGRQNNEQFF.

The chain has TRBV2 and TRBJ2-2; weak D call: TRBD2 (6 bases). From germline, CDR1 is SNHLY and CDR2 FYNNEI. The ends were cut back, 6 bases at V and 1 base at J, with 9 bases in the middle. The CDR3 sequence is 14 residues long. The CDR3 region has the DNA TGTGCCAGCAGCAGCGGGTTGAACACCGGGGAGCTGTTTTTT. Amino acid sequence: CASSSGLNTGELFF.

The chain links TRBV29-1 to TRBJ2-3, with 7 bases fitting TRBD2. The CDR3 extends over 13 amino acids. The trim removed 4 bases at V and 5 bases at J, leaving 6 bases unmatched. CDR1 is SQVTM and CDR2 is ANQGSEA in the germline V gene. CDR3 region: CSVAGLVGDTQYF. CDR3 coding DNA: TGCAGCGTTGCCGGACTAGTGGGAGATACGCAGTATTTT.

The genes are TRBV12-3 or TRBV12-4 and TRBJ1-4; TRBD1 agrees at 8 bases. This CDR3 contains 14 residues. The V segment lost 6 bases and the J segment 3 bases; nucleotides outside the gene matches: 3. The CDR3 DNA reads as TGTGCCAGCAGCCTGACAGGGGCTAATGAAAAACTGTTTTTT. Translating it yields CASSLTGANEKLFF.

This clonotype was counted at least ten times. The J gene is TRBJ2-7, the V gene TRBV7-9; D gene uncertain. The CDR3 spans 15 residues. From germline, CDR1 is SEHNR and CDR2 FQNEAQ (reference sequence). Trimming left V 5 bases short and J 0 bases short, with 14 bases between. The CDR3 is CASSGAGRISYEQYF. In DNA form, the CDR3 reads TGTGCCAGCAGCGGCGCAGGTAGAATCTCCTACGAGCAGTACTTC.

This clonotype was counted only a few times. The chain has TRBV24-1 and TRBJ1-2; possible D gene TRBD1, 5 bases. The V end was cut by 6 bases, the J end by 1 base, with 5 bases between. Germline lookup yields CDR1 KGHDR and CDR2 SFDVKD. The CDR3 runs 12 residues. This CDR3 reads CATSQGNYGYTF. CDR3 bases: TGTGCCACCAGTCAGGGTAACTATGGCTACACCTTC.

The V call is TRBV20-1, the J call TRBJ2-7, with TRBD2 identical over 11 bases. CDR3 size: 14 residues. Germline assignment: CDR1 DFQATT and CDR2 SNEGSKA (reference sequence). The CDR3 DNA reads as TGCAGCGCCCATTTTAGCGGGGGGGCGTACGAGCAGTACTTC. Its translation is CSAHFSGGAYEQYF.

This sequence joins TRBV7-2 and TRBJ1-1; D is unclear. Germline CDR1 reads SGHTA; CDR2 reads FQGNSA. Trimming shortened V by 4 bases and J by 4 bases, and 13 bases separated the two germline ends. The CDR3 extends over 14 amino acids. DNA for the CDR3: TGTGCCAGCAGCTCCCTGCACGGGTCCACTGAAGCTTTCTTT. Translated: CASSSLHGSTEAFF.

The chain combines TRBV20-1 with TRBJ1-1, with D hard to call. V was shortened by 3 bases and J by 5 bases, with 10 bases between the two germline ends. This CDR3 has 12 amino acids. CDR1 and CDR2 (germline): DFQATT, SNEGSKA (reference sequence). The CDR3 is CSASPGWTEAFF. CDR3 DNA sequence: TGCAGTGCTAGCCCTGGTTGGACTGAAGCTTTCTTT.

The chain is built from TRBV20-1 and TRBJ2-3; D call uncertain. Trimming took 3 bases from V and 6 from J, leaving 4 bases between them. The CDR3 covers 10 residues. Germline V gene data show CDR1 as DFQATT and CDR2 as SNEGSKA (reference sequence). DNA of the CDR3: TGCAGTGCTAGTGACGATACGCAGTATTTT. It is translated as CSASDDTQYF.

This chain links TRBV29-1 with TRBJ2-7; 7 nucleotides match TRBD1. The V gene's germline CDR1 is SQVTM and CDR2 ANQGSEA. The CDR3 totals 12 residues. Trimming removed 7 bases from V and 7 bases from J; junction bases left unmatched: 10. CDR3 coding DNA: TGCAGCGCGACCGACAGGGTGGGGGAGCAGTACTTC. Translating it yields CSATDRVGEQYF.

The chain carries TRBV7-9 and TRBJ1-2, with 10 bases matching TRBD1. There are 14 residues in the CDR3. Germline loops: CDR1 SEHNR, CDR2 FQNEAQ (reference sequence). V dropped 5 bases and J dropped 2; count of bases not matched to a gene: 2. The CDR3: CASSADRGNYGYTF. The DNA for the CDR3 is TGTGCCAGCAGCGCGGACAGGGGGAACTATGGCTACACCTTC.

A few counts support this clonotype. V and J are TRBV7-2 and TRBJ1-2, with 9 bases lining up with TRBD1. Germline V gene lookup returns CDR1 SGHTA and CDR2 FQGNSA. The CDR3 has 15 residues. The J segment lost 4 bases and the V segment lost 4 bases, leaving 7 bases of the junction unmatched. CDR3 amino acids: CASSSTGTGSYGYTF. Written as DNA, the CDR3 is TGTGCCAGCAGCTCAACCGGGACAGGGTCCTATGGCTACACCTTC. The full variable domain, rest sourced from reference TRBV7-2 and TRBJ1-2, is GAGVSQSPSNKVTEKGKDVELRCDPISGHTALYWYRQSLGQGLEFLIYFQGNSAPDKSGLPSDRFSAERTGGSVSTLTIQRTQQEDSAVYLCASSSTGTGSYGYTFGSGTRLTVV.